These T cell receptor beta chains were read from a single sample in a study of shared clonotypes between healthy human individuals. The table came from immunoSEQ multiplex PCR; TCRdb's copy has only in-frame clones and leaves some out. The sample comprises roughly 1 million clones, approximately 78% of which are singletons, and more than 0.5% rests with the top ten. Specimen: memory CD4+ T cells from PBMCs. The receptors were sampled from a man between 18 and 35 years old in good health. Some clones in this sample may be carry-over from other donors' samples. The CDR3 runs from the conserved cysteine through the conserved F or W. D genes are given only for firm matches. Some rows mark clone size as missing; the rest say once, few, many or name a class of expanded clone.

abundance	v_gene	d_gene	j_gene	CDR3aa	CDR3nt
-	TRBV28	-	TRBJ1-1	CASSQGPYMSMNTEAFF	TGTGCCAGCAGTCAGGGGCCCTACATGTCCATGAACACTGAAGCTTTCTTT
-	TRBV18	-	TRBJ1-4	CASSPPVVEKLFF	TGTGCCAGCTCACCACCGGTAGTTGAAAAACTGTTTTTT
-	TRBV6-6	-	TRBJ1-2	CASSQGGAYGYTF	TGTGCCAGCAGTCAGGGAGGGGCCTATGGCTACACCTTC
many	TRBV5-4	TRBD1	TRBJ1-1	CASSVDGTGRNTEAFF	TGTGCCAGCAGCGTCGACGGGACAGGCCGGAACACTGAAGCTTTCTTT
-	TRBV4-2	-	TRBJ2-7	CASSQESGISSYEQYF	TGTGCCAGCAGCCAAGAATCGGGGATTAGCTCCTACGAGCAGTACTTC
-	TRBV30	-	TRBJ1-3	CAWTLNAGDTIYF	TGTGCCTGGACCCTGAACGCCGGTGACACCATATATTTT
-	TRBV19	-	TRBJ1-3	CASSPRRLNTIYF	TGTGCCAGTAGTCCGAGACGGCTAAACACCATATATTTT
-	TRBV19	-	TRBJ1-1	CASSIDLYGGPGTEAFF	TGTGCCAGTAGTATAGATCTATACGGGGGGCCGGGCACTGAAGCTTTCTTT
-	TRBV9	TRBD2	TRBJ2-1	CASSTPGLAVGQFF	TGTGCCAGCAGCACCCCGGGACTAGCGGTCGGGCAGTTCTTC
-	TRBV27	-	TRBJ2-3	CASSSPVVDTQYF	TGTGCCAGCAGTTCCCCAGTGGTGGATACGCAGTATTTT
-	TRBV5-6	TRBD2	TRBJ2-1	CASSLGTSGRVKFF	TGTGCCAGCAGCTTGGGGACTAGCGGGAGGGTGAAGTTCTTC
few	TRBV7-2	-	TRBJ2-7	CASSLGGTESYEQYF	TGTGCCAGCAGCTTAGGAGGGACCGAGTCCTACGAGCAGTACTTC
many	TRBV6-5	-	TRBJ2-7	CASSYGAGQYF	TGTGCCAGCAGTTATGGGGCCGGGCAGTACTTC
-	TRBV27	-	TRBJ1-1	CASSLRTGEAFF	TGTGCCAGCAGTTTACGCACAGGGGAAGCTTTCTTT
-	TRBV7-2	-	TRBJ2-7	CASSLEEGPYKQYF	TGTGCCAGCAGCTTAGAGGAGGGCCCGTACAAGCAGTACTTC
-	TRBV7-9	-	TRBJ2-5	CASTPLGRKLQETQYF	TGTGCCAGCACCCCCCTCGGGAGAAAACTTCAAGAGACCCAGTACTTC
-	TRBV9	-	TRBJ1-2	CASSPQGTYNYGYTF	TGTGCCAGCAGCCCCCAGGGGACCTATAACTATGGCTACACCTTC
-	TRBV6-1	-	TRBJ2-7	CASSEWTKAGLFGEQYF	TGTGCCAGCAGTGAATGGACCAAGGCGGGACTCTTCGGCGAGCAGTACTTC
-	TRBV6-1	-	TRBJ1-2	CASTAGGARGYTF	TGTGCCAGCACGGCCGGGGGCGCGAGGGGCTACACCTTC
-	TRBV27	-	TRBJ2-3	CASSPWVAGLGTDTQYF	TGTGCCAGCAGTCCCTGGGTCGCGGGACTGGGCACAGATACGCAGTATTTT
-	TRBV7-7	-	TRBJ2-7	CASSFRLALDLF	TGTGCCAGCAGCTTTCGGCTAGCGCTCGATTTGTTC
-	TRBV28	-	TRBJ1-2	CASSLPPLYGYTF	TGTGCCAGCAGTTTACCACCACTCTATGGCTACACCTTC
few	TRBV2	-	TRBJ1-1	CASILEGGTEAFF	TGTGCCAGCATCCTTGAGGGTGGGACTGAAGCTTTCTTT
-	TRBV29-1	TRBD1	TRBJ2-1	CSGLRDRENEQFF	TGCAGCGGCCTCCGGGACAGAGAAAATGAGCAGTTCTTC
-	TRBV9	TRBD1	TRBJ2-5	CASTLDRGKETQYF	TGTGCCAGCACTTTGGACAGGGGGAAAGAGACCCAGTACTTC
many	TRBV11-2	TRBD2	TRBJ2-1	CASSPRLAGVYNEQFF	TGTGCCAGCAGCCCGCGACTAGCGGGAGTTTACAATGAGCAGTTCTTC
-	TRBV7-3	TRBD2	TRBJ2-1	CASSLTSGSNNEQFF	TGTGCCAGCAGCTTAACTAGCGGGAGCAACAATGAGCAGTTCTTC
-	TRBV11-2	-	TRBJ1-5	CASSLGTGLDQPQHF	TGTGCCAGCAGCTTAGGCACCGGGCTTGATCAGCCCCAGCATTTT
-	TRBV5-4	TRBD2	TRBJ2-1	CASSLPTSGEQFF	TGTGCCAGCAGCTTGCCCACTAGCGGTGAGCAGTTCTTC
-	TRBV6-1	-	TRBJ2-7	CASSGGKPWSYEQYF	TGTGCCAGCAGTGGGGGAAAGCCCTGGTCCTACGAGCAGTACTTC
once	TRBV5-1	TRBD1	TRBJ2-3	CASSFRDSTTDTQYF	TGCGCCAGCAGCTTCCGGGACAGCACCACAGATACGCAGTATTTT
-	TRBV5-4	-	TRBJ2-1	CASSLVAGRSSYNEQFF	TGTGCCAGCAGCTTGGTGGCCGGGCGGAGCTCCTACAATGAGCAGTTCTTC